One sample yielded the 25 T cell receptor beta chains listed below, sequenced in a study of cytomegalovirus exposure and HLA in healthy donors. The PCR contained 60 Vbeta and 13 Jbeta primers. Sequencing used immunoSEQ multiplex PCR; TCRdb keeps in-frame clones, though not all of them. Of 60,000 to 95,000 clones listed, around 80% were seen once; the top ten hold approximately 17%. The sequenced material came from PBMCs. Receptor source: a man between 65 and 85 years old in good health and CMV-seropositive.

This chain links TRBV6-5 with TRBJ1-2; D ambiguous. Trimming stripped 8 bases from V and 0 bases from J, with 16 bases between. The CDR3 extends over 15 amino acids. Looked up from germline, CDR1 is MNHEY and CDR2 is SVGAGI. As DNA, the CDR3 is TGTGCCAGCGGTATCAGGCAGCCCTCTAACTATGGCTACACCTTC. This translates into CASGIRQPSNYGYTF.

This sequence joins TRBV2 and TRBJ2-7; perhaps TRBD1 as D (6 bases). The CDR3 totals 12 residues. Per germline, CDR1 SNHLY and CDR2 FYNNEI. Trimming removed 10 bases at V and 8 bases at J, with 18 bases between. The DNA for the CDR3 is TGTGCCACCTCGTTCCGGGACACTCAGCAGTACTTC. This codes for CATSFRDTQQYF.

The chain uses TRBV7-2 and TRBJ2-1; 7 nucleotides agree with TRBD2. This CDR3 is built from 15 residues. Germline CDR1 is SGHTA and CDR2 is FQGNSA. The J segment lost 2 bases and the V segment lost 5 bases, leaving 6 bases of the junction unmatched. The CDR3 here is CASSLTSAPYNEQFF. In DNA form, the CDR3 reads TGTGCCAGCAGCCTAACTAGCGCTCCCTACAATGAGCAGTTCTTC. Combining the CDR3 with reference TRBV7-2 and TRBJ2-1 gives the whole variable domain GAGVSQSPSNKVTEKGKDVELRCDPISGHTALYWYRQSLGQGLEFLIYFQGNSAPDKSGLPSDRFSAERTGGSVSTLTIQRTQQEDSAVYLCASSLTSAPYNEQFFGPGTRLTVL.

This clone appeared a single time. V usage is TRBV11-2 and J usage is TRBJ2-1, with 11 positions matching TRBD2. The CDR3 is made up of 18 amino acids. Per germline, CDR1 SGHAT and CDR2 FQNNGV. The J segment lost 5 bases and the V segment lost 0 bases, leaving 9 bases of the junction unmatched. The CDR3 sequence is CASSLELAGALGHNEQFF. As DNA, the CDR3 is TGTGCCAGCAGCTTAGAACTAGCGGGGGCCCTCGGACACAATGAGCAGTTCTTC.

The CDR3 DNA is TGTGCCAGCAGCTCCATGTTCCAAGAGACCCAGTACTTC. This codes for CASSSMFQETQYF. The rearrangement joins TRBV7-6 to TRBJ2-5; D is uncertain. V gave up 4 bases and J gave up 1 base, with 7 bases separating them. The CDR3 contains 13 residues. Per the germline V gene, CDR1 is SGHVS and CDR2 is FNYEAQ.

Remarks on this clone: Other DNA sequences from this sample encode an identical CDR3 as well. The chain employs TRBV7-9 and TRBJ1-2, with TRBD1 identical over 7 bases. CDR3 length: 13 amino acids. The germline V gene encodes CDR1 SEHNR and CDR2 FQNEAQ (reference sequence). Germline trimming cut 5 bases from V and 4 bases from J; bases unmatched to any gene: 4. The CDR3: CASSPGQPYGYTF. The CDR3 nucleotides are TGTGCCAGCAGCCCGGGACAGCCCTATGGCTACACCTTC.

The V gene is TRBV30, the J gene TRBJ2-7; a possible D gene is TRBD1 (5 bases). Germline V CDR1 and CDR2: GTSNPN, SVGIG (reference sequence). Between the trimmed V and J ends, which lost 3 bases and 2 bases, there was a span of 8 bases. The CDR3 length is 12 residues. CDR3 sequence reads: CAWRPTAYEQYF. The CDR3 nucleotides read TGTGCCTGGAGGCCGACAGCCTACGAGCAGTACTTC.

The V gene is TRBV6-1, the J gene TRBJ1-2; TRBD1 agrees at 9 bases. The germline gives CDR1 MNHNS, CDR2 SASEGT. The CDR3 runs to 14 residues. V was clipped by 6 bases and J by 7 bases; unmatched bases: 9. CDR3 DNA sequence: TGTGCCAGCAGGCGTACCGGGACAGGGCGTGGCTACACCTTC. This encodes CASRRTGTGRGYTF.

This clone has a single count. The chain uses TRBV6-1 and TRBJ1-3; TRBD1 matches 9 bases. After removal of 7 bases from V and 1 base from J, the junction contained 2 bases not matched to a gene. Germline CDR1 MNHNS, CDR2 SASEGT. CDR3 size: 14 residues. CDR3 region: CASTGQGSGNTIYF. Here the CDR3 DNA reads TGTGCCAGCACAGGACAGGGGTCTGGAAACACCATATATTTT.

This chain's CDR3 is CASSRVFRDTQYF. The CDR3 region has the DNA TGCGCCAGCAGCCGGGTTTTTAGGGATACGCAGTATTTT. The gene calls are TRBV5-1 and TRBJ2-3; no reliable D call. The germline V and J ends were trimmed by 4 bases and 6 bases, with 12 bases remaining between them. This CDR3 region has 13 residues. Germline CDR1 reads SGHRS; CDR2 reads YFSETQ.

This clone was seen only once. This CDR3 is CASNDRVGDTQYF. Here the CDR3 DNA reads TGTGCCAGCAATGACAGGGTCGGGGATACGCAGTATTTT. The J gene is TRBJ2-3, the V gene TRBV6-5, with 7 positions matching TRBD1. V shed 7 bases, J shed 6 bases, and the junction held 7 bases outside the gene matches. This CDR3 is built from 13 residues. CDR1 is MNHEY, CDR2 SVGAGI, per germline.

The J gene is TRBJ1-1, the V gene TRBV18; maybe TRBD1 (5 bases). V was shortened by 0 bases and J by 0 bases, with 8 bases between the two germline ends. CDR1 and CDR2 from the germline V gene are KGHSH and LQKENI. The CDR3 consists of 15 residues. CDR3 amino acids: CASSPPTGMNTEAFF. The CDR3 nucleotides are TGTGCCAGCTCACCACCTACAGGTATGAACACTGAAGCTTTCTTT.

V usage is TRBV6-6 and J usage is TRBJ2-5; D gene ambiguous. The V gene lost 0 bases and the J gene lost 0 bases, with 8 bases spanning the gap. Germline-derived CDR1 and CDR2 are MNHNY and SVGAGI (reference sequence). This CDR3 has 15 residues. This CDR3 reads CASSYSEGDQETQYF. In DNA, the CDR3 is TGTGCCAGCAGTTACTCCGAAGGAGACCAAGAGACCCAGTACTTC.

The chain is built from TRBV7-3 and TRBJ2-3; 8 bases agree with TRBD2. The CDR3 totals 13 residues. The trim removed 8 bases at V and 2 bases at J, leaving 3 bases unmatched. The V gene's germline CDR1 is SGHTA and CDR2 FQGTGA. The CDR3 nucleotides are TGTGCCAGCGGTAGCGGGAACACAGATACGCAGTATTTT. Translation: CASGSGNTDTQYF.

This clone was recorded once. V usage is TRBV29-1 and J usage is TRBJ2-5, with 10 positions matching TRBD2. CDR3 length: 12 residues. Germline V gives CDR1 SQVTM, CDR2 ANQGSEA. Trimming at V came to 7 bases and at J to 5 bases, leaving 4 bases not matched to a gene. CDR3 residues: CSAGTSEETQYF. DNA of the CDR3: TGCAGCGCCGGGACTAGCGAGGAGACCCAGTACTTC. The full variable domain, with the rest looked up from reference TRBV29-1 and TRBJ2-5, is SAVISQKPSRDICQRGTSLTIQCQVDSQVTMMFWYRQQPGQSLTLIATANQGSEATYESGFVIDKFPISRPNLTFSTLTVSNMSPEDSSIYLCSAGTSEETQYFGPGTRLLVL.

This chain joins TRBV7-9 and TRBJ2-4; a possible D gene is TRBD2 (6 bases). The CDR3 loop spans 14 amino acids. Germline CDR1 is SEHNR and CDR2 is FQNEAQ (reference sequence). The V end lost 2 bases, the J end lost 9 bases, and 14 bases lay between the germline ends. The CDR3 nucleotides read TGTGCCAGCAGCTTAATGGAGGGCGTTGGCATTCAGTACTTC. Translation gives CASSLMEGVGIQYF.

The chain is built from TRBV19 and TRBJ1-2; TRBD1 agrees at 7 bases. Germline V gives CDR1 LNHDA, CDR2 SQIVND (reference sequence). Trimming took 6 bases from V and 4 from J; bases not matched to a gene: 8. The CDR3 spans 14 residues. The CDR3, as DNA: TGTGCCAGTAGGACATACAGGGGACCCTATGGCTACACCTTC. It yields the protein CASRTYRGPYGYTF.

The table lists this clone with a few counts. This chain joins TRBV9 and TRBJ2-5; possible D gene TRBD2, 5 bases. V lost 0 bases, J lost 5 bases, and 14 bases lay in between. Germline lookup yields CDR1 SGDLS and CDR2 YYNGEE. The CDR3 is 15 residues long. The CDR3 nucleotides read TGTGCCAGCAGCGTAGATGGGAGATCGATGGAGACCCAGTACTTC. It yields the protein CASSVDGRSMETQYF.

This chain connects TRBV5-1 to TRBJ2-5, with D possibly being TRBD2 (6 bases). Germline assignment: CDR1 SGHRS and CDR2 YFSETQ. CDR3 length: 14 amino acids. Trimming took off 5 bases at V and 5 bases at J, with 16 bases between the two ends. CDR3 in DNA: TGCGCCAGCAGTCGGACCCGGGGGACGGAGACCCAGTACTTC. It is translated as CASSRTRGTETQYF.

The rearrangement links TRBV25-1 to TRBJ1-4; 9 bases align to TRBD1. CDR1 and CDR2 (germline): MGHDK, SYGVNS. V lost 2 bases, J lost 5 bases, and 0 bases stayed unmatched. The CDR3 is made up of 14 amino acids. The CDR3 spells CASSEGTGNEKLFF. The CDR3 region has the DNA TGTGCCAGCAGTGAAGGGACAGGGAATGAAAAACTGTTTTTT. The full variable domain, rest sourced from reference TRBV25-1 and TRBJ1-4, is EADIYQTPRYLVIGTGKKITLECSQTMGHDKMYWYQQDPGMELHLIHYSYGVNSTEKGDLSSESTVSRIRTEHFPLTLESARPSHTSQYLCASSEGTGNEKLFFGSGTQLSVL.

The chain's CDR3 is CASGRTPTNEKLFF. In DNA, the CDR3 is TGTGCCAGCGGTCGGACTCCAACTAATGAAAAACTGTTTTTT. The rearrangement links TRBV28 to TRBJ1-4; D is unclear. Germline V CDR1 and CDR2: MDHEN, SYDVKM. This CDR3 has 14 amino acids. V was shortened by 8 bases and J by 0 bases, with 10 bases between the two germline ends.

This clone was detected only once. The genes are TRBV7-2 and TRBJ2-7; TRBD1 matches 11 bases. CDR3 length equals 14 residues. Per germline, CDR1 SGHTA and CDR2 FQGNSA. V was clipped by 4 bases and J by 5 bases; unmatched bases: 4. The CDR3 region is CASSWTGGEDEQYF. CDR3 coding DNA: TGTGCCAGCAGCTGGACAGGGGGCGAGGACGAGCAGTACTTC.

This rearrangement joins TRBV18 to TRBJ1-5; D perhaps matches TRBD1 (6 bases). V was shortened by 4 bases and J by 3 bases, with 19 bases between the two germline ends. The CDR3 loop spans 17 amino acids. In germline, CDR1 is KGHSH, CDR2 LQKENI. The CDR3 here is CASSQAAGARDNQPQHF. The CDR3 DNA is TGTGCCAGCTCACAGGCCGCAGGGGCCAGGGACAATCAGCCCCAGCATTTT.

About this clone: Other nucleotide sequences from this sample produce the same CDR3. The V gene is TRBV18, the J gene TRBJ1-3, with D unresolved. CDR1 KGHSH and CDR2 LQKENI come from the germline V gene. V was cut by 6 bases and J by 4 bases, with 10 bases left in between. The CDR3 totals 13 residues. This CDR3 is CASSPEGGNTIYF. The CDR3 nucleotides read TGTGCCAGCTCGCCTGAGGGCGGAAACACCATATATTTT.

The chain is built from TRBV6-5 and TRBJ1-4; D is uncertain. This CDR3 is 15 amino acids long. Germline CDR1 MNHEY, CDR2 SVGAGI. V was cut by 2 bases and J by 3 bases, with 10 bases left in between. The CDR3 sequence: CASSYRGDANEKLFF. The CDR3 region has the DNA TGTGCCAGCAGTTACCGAGGAGATGCTAATGAAAAACTGTTTTTT.